This is a list of T cell receptor beta chains from one sample in a study of blood T cell repertoires in COVID-19. Libraries were prepared by immunoSEQ multiplex PCR; TCRdb keeps only in-frame clonotypes and omits some of them. The profile shows some 100,000 clones, around 87% of them singletons. Sequencing was done on a sample of peripheral blood. The receptors shown here come from a human donor in a cohort sampled during active COVID-19. The CDR3 runs from the conserved cysteine through the conserved F or W. Each record gives: clone size, V gene, J gene, D gene, CDR3 protein, CDR3 DNA. D genes are given only for firm matches. Where a row states a size, it is once, few, many or the class of an expanded clone; other rows omit it.

.	TRBV2	TRBJ1-5	.	CASSYLVQGNQPQHF	TGTGCCAGCAGTTACCTAGTACAGGGCAATCAGCCCCAGCATTTT
.	TRBV6-1	TRBJ1-5	.	CASSEQQVWQPQHF	TGTGCCAGCAGTGAACAGCAGGTTTGGCAGCCCCAGCATTTT
few	TRBV7-8	TRBJ2-7	TRBD1	CASSLEGQILAYEQYF	TGTGCCAGCAGCTTAGAGGGACAGATCTTGGCCTACGAGCAGTACTTC
.	TRBV13	TRBJ2-3	.	CASSFGVSGTDTQYF	TGTGCCAGCAGCTTCGGGGTCAGCGGCACAGATACGCAGTATTTT
.	TRBV30	TRBJ2-1	.	CAWHNRVNSNEQFF	TGTGCCTGGCATAACAGGGTCAATAGCAATGAGCAGTTCTTC
.	TRBV12-5	TRBJ2-7	.	CASGLAGLGGGRLEQYF	TGTGCTAGTGGTTTGGCGGGCCTTGGGGGCGGGCGCTTGGAGCAGTACTTC
.	TRBV7-2	TRBJ2-2	TRBD2	CASSLTSGGPPGELFF	TGTGCCAGCAGCCTAACTAGCGGGGGTCCCCCCGGGGAGCTGTTTTTT
.	TRBV11-2	TRBJ1-2	.	CASSLDISNYGYTF	TGTGCCAGCAGCTTAGATATCTCTAACTATGGCTACACCTTC
.	TRBV11-1	TRBJ1-6	.	CASSHPPQGSPLHF	TGTGCCAGCAGCCATCCACCACAGGGTTCACCCCTCCACTTT
.	TRBV19	TRBJ2-1	TRBD2	CASSIGLAGGHLF	TGTGCCAGTAGTATAGGACTAGCGGGGGGGCATCTCTTC
.	TRBV24-1	TRBJ2-2	.	CATSAALGQGNTGELFF	TGTGCCACCAGTGCTGCCCTGGGGCAGGGAAACACCGGGGAGCTGTTTTTT
once	TRBV6-5	TRBJ1-4	.	CASSFDQVGEKLFF	TGTGCCAGCAGTTTCGACCAGGTTGGTGAAAAACTGTTTTTT
once	TRBV18	TRBJ2-2	TRBD2	CASSTYGRASGELFF	TGTGCCAGCTCTACCTACGGGAGGGCGTCCGGGGAGCTGTTTTTT
.	TRBV30	TRBJ1-4	.	CAWSENSPEKLFF	TGTGCCTGGAGTGAGAACAGCCCCGAAAAACTGTTTTTT
.	TRBV3-1/TRBV3-2	TRBJ1-6	.	CASSQEVFSNSPLHF	TGTGCCAGCAGCCAGGAGGTCTTTTCAAATTCACCCCTCCACTTT
.	TRBV11-2	TRBJ1-6	.	CASSLNSPLHF	TGTGCCAGCAGCCTCAATTCACCCCTCCACTTT